Shown below are 25 T cell receptor beta chains from a single sample sequenced in a study of shared clonotypes between healthy human individuals. Clones were read by immunoSEQ multiplex PCR, and TCRdb kept only the in-frame ones, dropping some. Of 980,000 or so clones in the sample, about 80% were seen once. Sequencing was done on a sample of memory CD4+ T cells sorted from blood. Described subset: CD45RA-negative fraction. The receptors originated from a man aged 18 to 30 in good health.

The chain couples TRBV28 to TRBJ2-3, with TRBD2 matching 11 bases. Looked up from germline, CDR1 is MDHEN and CDR2 is SYDVKM. Unmatched junction bases numbered 14, after V lost 6 bases and J lost 0 bases. CDR3 length: 19 amino acids. This CDR3 reads CASSRKTSGTQTSTDTQYF. In DNA, the CDR3 is TGTGCCAGCAGCCGAAAGACTAGCGGGACCCAAACTAGCACAGATACGCAGTATTTT. The full variable domain, with the rest looked up from reference TRBV28 and TRBJ2-3, is DVKVTQSSRYLVKRTGEKVFLECVQDMDHENMFWYRQDPGLGLRLIYFSYDVKMKEKGDIPEGYSVSREKKERFSLILESASTNQTSMYLCASSRKTSGTQTSTDTQYFGPGTRLTVL.

The V and J genes are TRBV6-1 and TRBJ1-2; D is unclear. The CDR3 extends over 11 amino acids. V gave up 9 bases and J gave up 10 bases, with 15 bases separating them. Germline V lookup: CDR1 MNHNS, CDR2 SASEGT. Here the CDR3 DNA reads TGTGCCAGTTCCTACATCGATCACTACACCTTC. It specifies CASSYIDHYTF.

This clone was observed a single time. The chain combines TRBV7-9 with TRBJ2-5; TRBD2 might be the D (6 bases). Looked up from germline, CDR1 is SEHNR and CDR2 is FQNEAQ (reference sequence). The CDR3 spans 14 residues. Trimming removed 7 bases at V and 1 base at J, with 13 bases between. The CDR3 sequence is CASIVLEGQETQYF. The CDR3 DNA sequence: TGTGCCAGCATTGTGTTGGAGGGCCAAGAGACCCAGTACTTC.

The genes are TRBV28 and TRBJ2-2; the match to TRBD1 covers 8 bases. The CDR3 extends over 15 amino acids. The germline gives CDR1 MDHEN, CDR2 SYDVKM. Unmatched junction bases numbered 11, after V lost 6 bases and J lost 8 bases. CDR3 amino acids: CASSQTTGGRGELFF. The CDR3 DNA reads TGTGCCAGCAGCCAGACTACAGGGGGTAGAGGGGAGCTGTTTTTT.

The chain recombines TRBV6-6 with TRBJ2-1; 7 bases agree with TRBD2. The germline gives CDR1 MNHNY, CDR2 SVGAGI (reference sequence). The CDR3 length is 14 residues. The trim removed 6 bases at V and 7 bases at J, leaving 9 bases unmatched. The CDR3 loop reads CASRRTTGRNEQFF. The CDR3 coding sequence is TGTGCCAGCAGACGGACCACCGGGAGGAATGAGCAGTTCTTC.

The chain couples TRBV7-8 to TRBJ1-2, with D possibly matching TRBD1 (6 bases). V dropped 1 base and J dropped 7 bases, with 19 bases sitting between them. Germline V lookup: CDR1 SGHVS, CDR2 FQNEAQ. The CDR3 is 16 residues long. The DNA of the CDR3 is TGTGCCAGCAGCTTAGTCTCGTTCGCAGGGGAGAGTGGCTACACCTTC. It translates to CASSLVSFAGESGYTF. The full variable domain, completed using reference TRBV7-8 and TRBJ1-2, is GAGVSQSPRYKVAKRGQDVALRCDPISGHVSLFWYQQALGQGPEFLTYFQNEAQLDKSGLPSDRFFAERPEGSVSTLKIQRTQQEDSAVYLCASSLVSFAGESGYTFGSGTRLTVV.

There are many counts of this clone. The genes are TRBV21-1 and TRBJ2-7; the table's TRBD1 call for D was not verified on the DNA. TRBV21-1 is designated a pseudogene. The CDR3 covers 17 residues. The CDR3 region is CASSSRQGPRQGYEQYF. The CDR3 DNA reads as TGTGCCAGCAGCTCCCGACAGGGGCCACGCCAGGGCTACGAGCAGTACTTC.

V usage is TRBV27 and J usage is TRBJ1-4; D is uncertain. The CDR3 extends over 14 amino acids. Deletions cut 7 bases from V and 8 bases from J, with 17 bases between. Germline V gene lookup returns CDR1 MNHEY and CDR2 SMNVEV (reference sequence). The CDR3 DNA reads TGTGCCAGCACCCGCGGAGGGAGTGGGGAAAAACTGTTTTTT. Translated: CASTRGGSGEKLFF.

This chain uses TRBV28 with TRBJ2-5, with unresolved D. The length of the CDR3 is 13 residues. Between the trimmed V and J ends, which lost 7 bases and 0 bases, there was a span of 9 bases. Germline V gives CDR1 MDHEN, CDR2 SYDVKM. The CDR3 nucleotides are TGTGCCAGCACCGGACCAAACCAAGAGACCCAGTACTTC. It codes for CASTGPNQETQYF.

The chain links TRBV10-1 to TRBJ2-7; D is possibly TRBD1 or TRBD2 (6 bases each). CDR3 size: 14 residues. The germline V gene encodes CDR1 WNHNN and CDR2 SYGVQD (reference sequence). Between the trimmed V and J ends, which lost 5 bases and 3 bases, there was a span of 14 bases. In DNA, the CDR3 is TGCGCCAGCAGTCCCGCCGGGGGCTTCTACGAGCAGTACTTC. This gives the protein CASSPAGGFYEQYF.

The chain combines TRBV9 with TRBJ2-5; D gene uncertain. V was shortened by 4 bases and J by 1 base, with 11 bases between the two germline ends. From germline, CDR1 is SGDLS and CDR2 YYNGEE. CDR3 length: 14 residues. The DNA of the CDR3 is TGTGCCAGCAGCCGATCAAACTTCCAAGAGACCCAGTACTTC. Its protein is CASSRSNFQETQYF.

The chain recombines TRBV27 with TRBJ2-5; 15 nucleotides align to TRBD2. The CDR3 loop spans 16 amino acids. Unmatched junction bases numbered 3, after V lost 6 bases and J lost 1 base. Germline CDR1 and CDR2: MNHEY and SMNVEV (reference sequence). As DNA, the CDR3 is TGTGCCAGCAGGGGGACTAGCGGGGGGCGCCAAGAGACCCAGTACTTC. Residues: CASRGTSGGRQETQYF.

This clone was found once. The genes are TRBV6-1 and TRBJ1-2; D gene unclear. CDR3 length: 13 residues. Deletions cut 3 bases from V and 8 bases from J, with 13 bases between. Per germline, CDR1 MNHNS and CDR2 SASEGT. CDR3 nucleotide sequence: TGTGCCAGCAGTGAGTACGCCTCGGGGGGCTACACCTTC. It encodes CASSEYASGGYTF.

The chain's CDR3 is CASSFSASNEKLFF. For the CDR3, the DNA is TGTGCCAGCAGCTTCTCAGCATCTAATGAAAAACTGTTTTTT. The chain joins TRBV5-6 to TRBJ1-4; D not certain. The germline V gene encodes CDR1 SGHDT and CDR2 YYEEEE. V lost 2 bases and J 3 bases, leaving 8 bases between the germline ends. The CDR3 is 14 residues long.

The chain links TRBV7-3 to TRBJ2-3; D may be TRBD2 (6 bases). The CDR3 loop spans 15 amino acids. The V gene lost 6 bases and the J gene lost 1 base, with 14 bases spanning the gap. CDR1 and CDR2 (germline): SGHTA, FQGTGA. CDR3: CASSSGGAGTDTQYF. The DNA for the CDR3 is TGTGCCAGCAGTTCAGGCGGGGCCGGCACAGATACGCAGTATTTT.

The V gene is TRBV30, the J gene TRBJ1-2, with D unresolved. Trimming removed 5 bases from V and 0 bases from J, with 10 bases in between. CDR3 size: 13 residues. Germline CDR1 is GTSNPN and CDR2 is SVGIG (reference sequence). As DNA, the CDR3 is TGTGCCTGGCGGGAAGGAGCTAACTATGGCTACACCTTC. Its translation is CAWREGANYGYTF.

This chain links TRBV12-5 with TRBJ2-1; 10 bases agree with TRBD2. Per the germline V gene, CDR1 is LGHNT and CDR2 is FRNRAP. V trimming: 5 bases; J trimming: 1 base; junction bases outside the gene matches: 17. The CDR3 consists of 20 residues. The CDR3: CASGPRRTSGGGLSYNEQFF. The CDR3 DNA follows: TGTGCTAGTGGTCCCCGTAGGACTAGCGGCGGCGGGTTATCCTACAATGAGCAGTTCTTC.

Here the CDR3 reads CASSLSYGAVKETQYF. CDR3 DNA: TGCGCCAGCAGCTTATCCTATGGAGCGGTCAAAGAGACCCAGTACTTC. This rearrangement joins TRBV5-1 to TRBJ2-5; D possibly corresponds to TRBD2 (5 bases). The germline CDR1 and CDR2 sequences are SGHRS and YFSETQ. Trimming stripped 2 bases from V and 3 bases from J, with 17 bases between. There are 16 residues in the CDR3.

This sequence joins TRBV28 and TRBJ1-4; D is unclear. Trimming shortened V by 4 bases and J by 3 bases, and 6 bases separated the two germline ends. In germline, CDR1 is MDHEN, CDR2 SYDVKM. This CDR3 contains 13 residues. In DNA form, the CDR3 reads TGTGCCAGCAGTTGGAGGGCTAATGAAAAACTGTTTTTT. Amino acids: CASSWRANEKLFF. Looking up the rest from reference TRBV28 and TRBJ1-4 gives the full variable domain: DVKVTQSSRYLVKRTGEKVFLECVQDMDHENMFWYRQDPGLGLRLIYFSYDVKMKEKGDIPEGYSVSREKKERFSLILESASTNQTSMYLCASSWRANEKLFFGSGTQLSVL.

This chain joins TRBV28 and TRBJ2-3; 10 nucleotides match TRBD1. CDR3 length: 14 residues. CDR1 MDHEN and CDR2 SYDVKM come from the germline V gene. The V segment lost 6 bases and the J segment 5 bases; nucleotides outside the gene matches: 5. Here the CDR3 reads CASRSGQGEDTQYF. The CDR3 region has the DNA TGTGCCAGCAGATCCGGACAGGGGGAAGATACGCAGTATTTT.

The chain carries TRBV27 and TRBJ2-7; 9 bases line up with TRBD1. Germline-derived CDR1 and CDR2 are MNHEY and SMNVEV (reference sequence). V was clipped by 0 bases and J by 3 bases; unmatched bases: 3. The CDR3 loop spans 15 amino acids. CDR3 sequence: CASSLSGQGGYEQYF. The CDR3 region has the DNA TGTGCCAGCAGTTTATCGGGACAGGGTGGCTACGAGCAGTACTTC.

The chain uses TRBV6-6 and TRBJ2-7; no clear D. CDR3 length equals 16 residues. The ends were cut back, 0 bases at V and 1 base at J, with 13 bases in the middle. From germline, CDR1 is MNHNY and CDR2 SVGAGI (reference sequence). CDR3 sequence reads: CASSYSLGILSYEQYF. CDR3 nucleotides: TGTGCCAGCAGTTACTCTTTAGGCATCTTATCCTACGAGCAGTACTTC.

The chain carries TRBV2 and TRBJ2-2; TRBD2 might be the D (5 bases). The germline gives CDR1 SNHLY, CDR2 FYNNEI. The CDR3 consists of 16 residues. Deletions cut 5 bases from V and 0 bases from J, with 13 bases between. The CDR3, as DNA: TGTGCCAGCAGTAGCCAACGAGGGACGAACACCGGGGAGCTGTTTTTT. Its translation: CASSSQRGTNTGELFF. Based on the CDR3 plus reference TRBV2 and TRBJ2-2, the full variable domain is EPEVTQTPSHQVTQMGQEVILRCVPISNHLYFYWYRQILGQKVEFLVSFYNNEISEKSEIFDDQFSVERPDGSNFTLKIRSTKLEDSAMYFCASSSQRGTNTGELFFGEGSRLTVL.

In this sample, this clone turned up once. The identical CDR3 is also encoded by other nucleotide sequences in the sample. V gene TRBV7-2 combines with J gene TRBJ2-3; D unresolved. Trimming cost V 5 bases and J 2 bases, with 5 bases left between them. Per the germline V gene, CDR1 is SGHTA and CDR2 is FQGNSA. This CDR3 has 12 residues. This CDR3 reads CASSPFTDTQYF. The CDR3 DNA is TGTGCCAGCAGCCCGTTCACAGATACGCAGTATTTT.

This chain links TRBV6-4 with TRBJ2-7, with 12 bases matching TRBD2. The CDR3 loop spans 16 amino acids. Germline CDR1 is MRHNA and CDR2 is SNTAGT. J gave up 2 bases and V 2 bases, and 4 bases lay outside the gene matches. In nucleotides, the CDR3 is TGTGCCAGCAGTGACCTGACTAGCGGGAGTACCTACGAGCAGTACTTC. It yields the protein CASSDLTSGSTYEQYF.